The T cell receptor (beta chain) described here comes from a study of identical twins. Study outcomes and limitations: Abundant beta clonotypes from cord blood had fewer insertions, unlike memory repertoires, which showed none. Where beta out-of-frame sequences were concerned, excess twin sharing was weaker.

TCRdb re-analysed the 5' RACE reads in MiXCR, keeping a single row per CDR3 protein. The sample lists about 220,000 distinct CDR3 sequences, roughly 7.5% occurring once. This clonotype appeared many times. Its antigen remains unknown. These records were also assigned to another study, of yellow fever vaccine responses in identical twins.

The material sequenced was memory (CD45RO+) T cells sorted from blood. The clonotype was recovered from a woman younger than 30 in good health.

The CDR3 DNA sequence: TGTGCCAGCAGCTTAGAAGGCCCCGGGGCAGCGCAAGAGACCCAGTACTTC. Encoded protein: CASSLEGPGAAQETQYF. The chain carries TRBV11-2 and TRBJ2-5; either TRBD1 or TRBD2 may fit D (5 bases each). There are 17 residues in the CDR3. Germline V gene sequence: CDR1 SGHAT, CDR2 FQNNGV. V lost 0 bases and J lost 2, with 16 bases in between.